The 22 T cell receptor beta chains below come from one sample, sequenced in a study of cytotoxic CD8 clonotypes in ibrutinib-treated CLL. Sequenced by immunoSEQ multiplex PCR; TCRdb stores in-frame clones only, minus some. The sample holds 35,000 to 45,000 clones, about two thirds seen once. The specimen comprised PBMCs, sampled at disease progression, from a patient treated with ibrutinib. The receptors here all came from a human donor with chronic lymphocytic leukemia.

This clone was counted a few times. This chain joins TRBV19 and TRBJ1-6; 9 bases map to TRBD1. CDR3 length: 15 amino acids. Losses at the gene ends were 6 bases for V and 5 bases for J; bases not matched to a gene: 5. Germline CDR1 LNHDA, CDR2 SQIVND (reference sequence). The CDR3 DNA follows: TGTGCCAGTAGCACGGACAGGGGCAATAATTCACCCCTCCACTTT. Its protein is CASSTDRGNNSPLHF.

The rearrangement uses TRBV10-3 and TRBJ2-1; no clear D. CDR3 length: 13 amino acids. The V end lost 2 bases, the J end lost 5 bases, and 7 bases lay between the germline ends. Germline V lookup: CDR1 ENHRY, CDR2 SYGVKD. The chain's CDR3 is CAISEGSNNEQFF. The CDR3 DNA reads as TGTGCCATCAGTGAGGGTTCAAACAATGAGCAGTTCTTC.

The chain joins TRBV6-1 to TRBJ2-1; D might be TRBD1 (5 bases). The V end was cut by 2 bases, the J end by 8 bases, with 13 bases between. Germline V gene lookup returns CDR1 MNHNS and CDR2 SASEGT. This CDR3 is 14 amino acids long. CDR3 in DNA: TGTGCCAGCAGTGAAAGTCCAGGGCACGATGAGCAGTTCTTC. This codes for CASSESPGHDEQFF.

In this sample, this clone turned up a few times. This sequence joins TRBV19 and TRBJ2-5; a weak D match, TRBD1 (5 bases). The CDR3 has 13 amino acids. The V gene lost 3 bases and the J gene lost 3 bases, with 8 bases spanning the gap. Per the germline V gene, CDR1 is LNHDA and CDR2 is SQIVND (reference sequence). For the CDR3, the DNA is TGTGCCAGTAGTATGCAGACAGAAGAGACCCAGTACTTC. Its protein product is CASSMQTEETQYF.

The chain recombines TRBV5-1 with TRBJ2-5; D not resolved. Germline CDR1 reads SGHRS; CDR2 reads YFSETQ. Trimming pared 0 bases from V and 1 base from J, leaving 7 bases between. The CDR3 contains 14 residues. The CDR3 reads CASSLGLAQETQYF. The CDR3 DNA reads as TGCGCCAGCAGCTTGGGCCTCGCCCAAGAGACCCAGTACTTC.

The V and J genes are TRBV29-1 and TRBJ1-2, with 7 bases that match TRBD1. From germline, CDR1 is SQVTM and CDR2 ANQGSEA. There are 15 residues in the CDR3. With V trimmed by 5 bases and J by 0 bases, 9 bases remained unmatched. The DNA for the CDR3 is TGCAGCGTTCAAACCAGACAGGGCACTAACTATGGCTACACCTTC. Translating gives CSVQTRQGTNYGYTF.

J is TRBJ2-3 and V is TRBV7-8; 7 bases fit TRBD2. V gave up 5 bases and J gave up 5 bases; unmatched junction bases: 16. CDR1 SGHVS and CDR2 FQNEAQ come from the germline V gene. The CDR3 has 17 amino acids. The CDR3 loop is CASSPNPGRGSGDTQYF. The CDR3 DNA reads TGTGCCAGCAGCCCCAACCCGGGGCGGGGGTCGGGAGATACGCAGTATTTT.

The chain employs TRBV27 and TRBJ2-3; D perhaps matches TRBD2 (6 bases). Looked up from germline, CDR1 is MNHEY and CDR2 is SMNVEV (reference sequence). V lost 2 bases, J lost 7 bases, and 7 bases lay in between. The CDR3 contains 12 residues. Here the CDR3 reads CASSLRGNTQYF. The DNA of the CDR3 is TGTGCCAGCAGTTTACGGGGGAATACGCAGTATTTT.

Notes on this clone: Relative to the germline gene, one junction end is altered; a read error may explain this. This chain uses TRBV19 with TRBJ1-5; TRBD1 is a possible D gene (6 bases). Germline V gene data show CDR1 as LNHDA and CDR2 as SQIVND (reference sequence). The CDR3 is 13 amino acids. The CDR3 DNA sequence: TGTGCCACGAGGGGGGGTAGCTATCAGCCCCAGCATTTT. It yields the protein CATRGGSYQPQHF.

This clone was counted once. This sequence joins TRBV9 and TRBJ2-7, with D possibly TRBD1 on 6 matching bases. The germline V gene encodes CDR1 SGDLS and CDR2 YYNGEE. Trimming shortened V by 4 bases and J by 0 bases, and 14 bases separated the two germline ends. The CDR3 runs 15 residues. CDR3: CASSPTGTFSYEQYF. CDR3 coding DNA: TGTGCCAGCAGCCCTACCGGGACATTCTCCTACGAGCAGTACTTC.

This clone was picked up a small number of times. The CDR3: CASSYRDREMHEQYF. CDR3 in DNA: TGTGCCAGCAGCTACCGGGACAGGGAGATGCACGAGCAGTACTTC. This chain links TRBV7-9 with TRBJ2-7; 9 bases agree with TRBD1. The trim removed 4 bases at V and 5 bases at J, leaving 9 bases unmatched. This CDR3 is built from 15 residues. CDR1 SEHNR and CDR2 FQNEAQ come from the germline V gene (reference sequence).

The chain is built from TRBV19 and TRBJ1-4; a possible D gene is TRBD1 (5 bases). This CDR3 is 15 amino acids long. Between the trimmed V and J ends, which lost 5 bases and 3 bases, there was a span of 13 bases. Germline V gene lookup returns CDR1 LNHDA and CDR2 SQIVND (reference sequence). The CDR3 here is CASSAPGGSNEKLFF. The CDR3 bases are TGTGCCAGTAGTGCTCCGGGGGGTTCTAATGAAAAACTGTTTTTT.

The gene calls are TRBV2 and TRBJ1-1; D is perhaps TRBD1 (6 bases). The CDR3 has 14 residues. The V gene's germline CDR1 is SNHLY and CDR2 FYNNEI. V was clipped by 9 bases and J by 5 bases, with 19 bases between them. CDR3 residues: CARGPAGRGTEAFF. The CDR3 nucleotides are TGTGCCAGAGGCCCGGCGGGCAGGGGTACTGAAGCTTTCTTT.

The chain employs TRBV29-1 and TRBJ1-2, with 8 bases identical to TRBD1. This CDR3 contains 16 residues. V lost 7 bases to trimming and J lost 6 bases; unmatched junction nucleotides: 19. The germline gives CDR1 SQVTM, CDR2 ANQGSEA. CDR3 sequence: CSARGQTGALDDGYTF. The CDR3 DNA reads as TGCAGCGCGCGGGGACAGACAGGGGCCCTTGATGATGGCTACACCTTC.

The V gene is TRBV5-1, the J gene TRBJ2-2; the D gene is possibly TRBD1 (5 bases). The CDR3 runs 15 residues. Trimming removed 0 bases at V and 4 bases at J, with 10 bases between. CDR1 SGHRS and CDR2 YFSETQ come from the germline V gene. CDR3 in DNA: TGCGCCAGCAGCTTGGTGGGGCAGAGCACCGGGGAGCTGTTTTTT. Translation: CASSLVGQSTGELFF.

The genes are TRBV10-3 and TRBJ1-6, with 8 bases identical to TRBD1. V shed 4 bases and J 4 bases; nucleotides not matched to a gene: 3. CDR1 is ENHRY, CDR2 SYGVKD, per germline. This CDR3 is 15 amino acids long. In DNA, the CDR3 is TGTGCCATCAGTGGGTGGGACAGGTATAATTCACCCCTCCACTTT. Translated, it gives CAISGWDRYNSPLHF.

This clone was seen more than once but under ten times. The chain recombines TRBV6-4 with TRBJ2-2, with TRBD1 as a possible D gene (6 bases). The germline gives CDR1 MRHNA, CDR2 SNTAGT. V shed 5 bases and J shed 6 bases, with 10 bases lying between them. This CDR3 comprises 13 residues. CDR3 residues: CASSSTGPGELFF. DNA of the CDR3: TGTGCCAGCAGTTCAACAGGGCCCGGGGAGCTGTTTTTT.

The rearrangement joins TRBV2 to TRBJ2-6; D gene uncertain. Germline CDR1 reads SNHLY; CDR2 reads FYNNEI. Trimming cost V 3 bases and J 4 bases, with 10 bases left between them. This CDR3 has 15 residues. This CDR3 is CASSEIGSGANVLTF. The CDR3 region has the DNA TGTGCCAGCAGTGAGATAGGGTCCGGGGCCAACGTCCTGACTTTC.

The chain recombines TRBV11-2 with TRBJ2-7; 7 positions agree with TRBD1. CDR1 and CDR2 (germline): SGHAT, FQNNGV. The V gene end was trimmed by 1 base and the J gene end by 5 bases; junction bases not matched to a gene: 8. The CDR3 contains 15 residues. The CDR3 sequence: CASSLVGTEGHEQYF. DNA for the CDR3: TGTGCCAGCAGCTTAGTAGGGACAGAAGGGCACGAGCAGTACTTC.

This clone was counted between two and nine times. The chain has TRBV5-4 and TRBJ2-5; the D gene is possibly TRBD1 (6 bases). The CDR3 covers 14 residues. The V end was cut by 6 bases, the J end by 5 bases, with 17 bases between. From germline, CDR1 is SGHNT and CDR2 YYREEE (reference sequence). CDR3 nucleotide sequence: TGTGCCAGCACCCGAGCAGGGGCACGGGAGACCCAGTACTTC. This codes for CASTRAGARETQYF.

The chain uses TRBV15 and TRBJ2-7; no clear D gene. The CDR3 runs 13 residues. Looked up from germline, CDR1 is LNHNV and CDR2 is YYDKDF (reference sequence). V lost 1 base and J lost 4, with 8 bases in between. In DNA, the CDR3 is TGTGCCACCAGCAGAGGTCAGCATTACGAGCAGTACTTC. It codes for CATSRGQHYEQYF.

The genes are TRBV6-5 and TRBJ1-2; the D gene is possibly TRBD1 (5 bases). V lost 5 bases and J 4 bases, leaving 14 bases between the germline ends. This CDR3 region has 14 residues. Germline lookup yields CDR1 MNHEY and CDR2 SVGAGI. DNA of the CDR3: TGTGCCAGCAGTGAATCTGCAGGGTTCTATGGCTACACCTTC. Its translation: CASSESAGFYGYTF.